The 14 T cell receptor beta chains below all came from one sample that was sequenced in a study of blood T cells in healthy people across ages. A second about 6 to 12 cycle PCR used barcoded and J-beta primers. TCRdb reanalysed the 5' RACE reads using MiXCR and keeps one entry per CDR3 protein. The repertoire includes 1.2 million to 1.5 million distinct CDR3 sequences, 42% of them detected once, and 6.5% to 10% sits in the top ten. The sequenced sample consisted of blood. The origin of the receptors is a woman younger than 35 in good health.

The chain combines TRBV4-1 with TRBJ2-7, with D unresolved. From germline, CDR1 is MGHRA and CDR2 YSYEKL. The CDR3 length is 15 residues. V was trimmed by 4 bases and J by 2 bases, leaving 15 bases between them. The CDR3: CASSRSLSPPYEQYF. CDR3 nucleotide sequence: TGCGCCAGCAGCCGGTCACTATCACCACCCTACGAGCAGTACTTC.

CDR3 nucleotide sequence: TGTGCCAGCGAGTTGTACGAGCAGTACTTC. It specifies CASELYEQYF. The chain has TRBV2 and TRBJ2-7, with D uncertain. This CDR3 has 10 amino acids. The germline CDR1 and CDR2 sequences are SNHLY and FYNNEI. Trimming took 8 bases from V and 4 from J, leaving 6 bases between them.

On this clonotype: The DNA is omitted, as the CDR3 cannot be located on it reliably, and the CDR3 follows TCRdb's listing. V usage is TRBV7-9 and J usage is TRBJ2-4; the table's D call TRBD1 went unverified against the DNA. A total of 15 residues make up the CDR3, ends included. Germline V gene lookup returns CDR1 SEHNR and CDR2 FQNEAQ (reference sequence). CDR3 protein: CASSSGQLGENIQYF.

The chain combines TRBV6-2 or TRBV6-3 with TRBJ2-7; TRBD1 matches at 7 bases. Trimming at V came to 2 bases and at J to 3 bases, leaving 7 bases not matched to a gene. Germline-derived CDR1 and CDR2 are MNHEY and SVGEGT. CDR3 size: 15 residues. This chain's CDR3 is CASSYQGQRDYEQYF. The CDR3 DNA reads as TGTGCCAGCAGTTACCAGGGACAGAGAGACTACGAGCAGTACTTC.

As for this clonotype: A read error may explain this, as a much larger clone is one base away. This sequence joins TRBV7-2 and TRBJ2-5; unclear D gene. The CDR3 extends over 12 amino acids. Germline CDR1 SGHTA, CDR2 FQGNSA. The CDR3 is CASILIGETQYF. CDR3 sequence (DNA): TGTGCCAGCATCTTAATCGGGGAGACCCAGTACTTC.

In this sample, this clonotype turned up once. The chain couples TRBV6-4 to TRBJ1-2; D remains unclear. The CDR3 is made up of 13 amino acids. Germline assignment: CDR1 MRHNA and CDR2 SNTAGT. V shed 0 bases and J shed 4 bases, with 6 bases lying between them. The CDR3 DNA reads TGTGCCAGCAGTGACTCGTGGGGCTATGGCTACACCTTC. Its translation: CASSDSWGYGYTF.

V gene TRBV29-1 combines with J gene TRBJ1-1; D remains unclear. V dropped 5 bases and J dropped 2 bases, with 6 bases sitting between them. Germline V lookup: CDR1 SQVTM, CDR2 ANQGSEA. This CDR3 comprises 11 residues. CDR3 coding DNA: TGCAGCGTTTTGGCAAACACTGAAGCTTTCTTT. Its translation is CSVLANTEAFF. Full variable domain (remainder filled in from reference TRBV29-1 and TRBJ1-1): SAVISQKPSRDICQRGTSLTIQCQVDSQVTMMFWYRQQPGQSLTLIATANQGSEATYESGFVIDKFPISRPNLTFSTLTVSNMSPEDSSIYLCSVLANTEAFFGQGTRLTVV.

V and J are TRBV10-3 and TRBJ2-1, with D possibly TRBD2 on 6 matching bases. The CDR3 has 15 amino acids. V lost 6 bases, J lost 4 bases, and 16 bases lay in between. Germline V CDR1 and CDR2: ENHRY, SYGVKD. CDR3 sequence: CAISQAGGGYNEQFF. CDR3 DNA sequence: TGTGCCATCAGCCAAGCGGGCGGTGGGTACAATGAGCAGTTCTTC.

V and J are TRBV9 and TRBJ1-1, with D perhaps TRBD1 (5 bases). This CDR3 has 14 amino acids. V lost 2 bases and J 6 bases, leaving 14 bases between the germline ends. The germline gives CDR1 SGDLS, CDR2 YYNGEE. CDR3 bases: TGTGCCAGCAGCGTGGGGACGAGGCCCCCTGAAGCTTTCTTT. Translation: CASSVGTRPPEAFF.

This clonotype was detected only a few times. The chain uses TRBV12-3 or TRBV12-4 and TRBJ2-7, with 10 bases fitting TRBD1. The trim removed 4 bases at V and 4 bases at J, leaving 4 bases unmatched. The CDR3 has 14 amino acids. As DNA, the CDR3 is TGTGCCAGCAGTTATGGACAGGGGGAGTACGAGCAGTACTTC. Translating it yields CASSYGQGEYEQYF.

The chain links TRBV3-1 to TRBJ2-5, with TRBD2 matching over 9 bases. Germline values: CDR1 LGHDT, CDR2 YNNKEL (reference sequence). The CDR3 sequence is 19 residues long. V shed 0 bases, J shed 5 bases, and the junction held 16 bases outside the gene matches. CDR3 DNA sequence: TGTGCCAGCAGCCAAGAATATGGGACTAGCAGCCCAAGGAAGGAGACCCAGTACTTC. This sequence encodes CASSQEYGTSSPRKETQYF.

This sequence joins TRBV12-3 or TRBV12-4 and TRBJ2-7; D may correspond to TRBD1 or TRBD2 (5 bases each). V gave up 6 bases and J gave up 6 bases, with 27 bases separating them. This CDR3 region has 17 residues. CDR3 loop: CASSPTATAASLREQYF. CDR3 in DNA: TGTGCCAGCAGCCCGACAGCTACGGCCGCTAGCCTACGCGAGCAGTACTTC.

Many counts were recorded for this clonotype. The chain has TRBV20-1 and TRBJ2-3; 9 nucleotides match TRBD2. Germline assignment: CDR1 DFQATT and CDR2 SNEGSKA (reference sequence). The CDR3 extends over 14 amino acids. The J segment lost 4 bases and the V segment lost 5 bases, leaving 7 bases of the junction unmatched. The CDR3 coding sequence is TGCAGTGCTTCCGTTAGCGGGAGTGCAGATACGCAGTATTTT. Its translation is CSASVSGSADTQYF.

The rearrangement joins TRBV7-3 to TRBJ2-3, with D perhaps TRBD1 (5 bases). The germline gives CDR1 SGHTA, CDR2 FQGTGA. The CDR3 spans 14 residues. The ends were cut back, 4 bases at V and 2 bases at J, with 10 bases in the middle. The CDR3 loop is CASSYDRYTDTQYF. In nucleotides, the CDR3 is TGTGCCAGCAGCTATGACAGATACACAGATACGCAGTATTTT.